These 7 T cell receptor beta chains originate from one sample sequenced in a study of blood T cells in healthy people across ages. Together with a sample-barcoded 5' primer, a J-beta primer mix was included in a second PCR lasting about 7 to 11 cycles. TCRdb reprocessed the 5' RACE reads with MiXCR, giving one entry per CDR3 protein. The data hold around 800,000 distinct CDR3 sequences, with around 24% observed a single time. In addition, the sample was reused for a study of T cells of mothers and their children.

Sequencing was performed on blood. Receptors originate from a boy aged 5-17 years in good health.

In regard to this clonotype: The junction shows a germline mismatch at one end, possibly a read error. The genes are TRBV7-3 and TRBJ2-5; D is ambiguous. Looked up from germline, CDR1 is SGHTA and CDR2 is FQGTGA. CDR3 length: 13 amino acids. CDR3 region: CDSSLIVQETQYF. CDR3 in DNA: TGTGACAGCAGCTTAATCGTCCAAGAGACCCAGTACTTC.

This chain uses TRBV5-1 with TRBJ2-1; 8 bases match TRBD1. The tail of the sequence fits TRBJ2-5 better, so the J call may be wrong. Germline-derived CDR1 and CDR2 are SGHRS and YFSETQ. This CDR3 spans 18 amino acids. The DNA for the CDR3 is TGCGCCAGCAGGAAGGGGATTACAGGGGGTAGCGAAGCGGAGACCCAGTACTTC. Its protein product is CASRKGITGGSEAETQYF.

The chain employs TRBV19 and TRBJ1-2; possibly TRBD1 for D (5 bases). Germline CDR1 LNHDA, CDR2 SQIVND (reference sequence). V dropped 3 bases and J dropped 4 bases, with 15 bases sitting between them. The CDR3 covers 15 residues. CDR3 DNA sequence: TGTGCCAGTAGTATGGAACGGGGGATGGCCTATGGCTACACCTTC. Its protein product is CASSMERGMAYGYTF.

This chain uses TRBV18 with TRBJ1-6, with a possible D match to TRBD1 (5 bases). The CDR3 has 16 residues. The germline V and J ends were trimmed by 2 bases and 5 bases, with 13 bases remaining between them. The germline gives CDR1 KGHSH, CDR2 LQKENI. CDR3 residues: CASSPNHGGNNSPLHF. DNA of the CDR3: TGTGCCAGCTCACCAAATCATGGGGGGAATAATTCACCCCTCCACTTT.

This clonotype came up a few times. This sequence joins TRBV9 and TRBJ2-2; TRBD2 agrees at 7 bases. V was clipped by 0 bases and J by 1 base; unmatched bases: 12. The CDR3 is 19 residues long. The germline CDR1 and CDR2 sequences are SGDLS and YYNGEE. DNA for the CDR3: TGTGCCAGCAGCGTAGTCGGTGTAGGGCTAGCGGTGAACACCGGGGAGCTGTTTTTT. Residues: CASSVVGVGLAVNTGELFF.

This clonotype was counted between two and nine times. The chain combines TRBV20-1 with TRBJ2-7; 7 bases match TRBD2. The CDR3 totals 15 residues. Germline CDR1 DFQATT, CDR2 SNEGSKA (reference sequence). J gave up 0 bases and V 6 bases, and 11 bases lay outside the gene matches. CDR3 residues: CSALSGTTSSYEQYF. The DNA of the CDR3 is TGCAGTGCCCTGAGCGGGACGACGAGCTCCTACGAGCAGTACTTC.

This clonotype was observed many times. This chain uses TRBV20-1 with TRBJ2-7; no definite D call. Germline CDR1 DFQATT, CDR2 SNEGSKA (reference sequence). The CDR3 loop spans 14 amino acids. Deletions cut 3 bases from V and 0 bases from J, with 12 bases between. The CDR3 sequence is CSASFVSGSYEQYF. CDR3 DNA: TGCAGTGCTAGCTTCGTTTCCGGCTCCTACGAGCAGTACTTC.